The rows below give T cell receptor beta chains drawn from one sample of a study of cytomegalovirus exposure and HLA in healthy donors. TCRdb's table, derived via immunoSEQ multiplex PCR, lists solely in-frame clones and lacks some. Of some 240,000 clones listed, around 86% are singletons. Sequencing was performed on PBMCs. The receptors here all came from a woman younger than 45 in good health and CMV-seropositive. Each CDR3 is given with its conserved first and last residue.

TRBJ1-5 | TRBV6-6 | CASSYSSSGVGQPQHF
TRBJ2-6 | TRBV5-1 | CASSGGDRNSGANVLTF
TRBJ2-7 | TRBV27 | CATHGGDSYEQYF
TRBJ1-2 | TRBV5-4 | CASSSQLPGNTNYGYTF
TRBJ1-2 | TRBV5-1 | CASSARDRGDYGYTF
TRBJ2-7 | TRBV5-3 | CARLTRGYEQYF
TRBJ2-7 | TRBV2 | CASKKGGNSYEQYF
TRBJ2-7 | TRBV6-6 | CASSAVRREYEQYF
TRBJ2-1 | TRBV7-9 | CANTAGEGNEQFF
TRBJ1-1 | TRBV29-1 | CSVGTMNTEAFF
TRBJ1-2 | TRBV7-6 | CASSLAGDGYTF
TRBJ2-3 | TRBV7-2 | CASSRDSSTDTQYF
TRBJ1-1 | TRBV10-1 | CASSGQGATEAFF
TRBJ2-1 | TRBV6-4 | CASSDRDNNEQFF
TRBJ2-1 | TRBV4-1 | CASSRGLDPRNEQFF
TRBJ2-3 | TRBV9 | CASSVGSSGRSDTQYF
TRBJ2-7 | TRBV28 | CASSEGLAGGVPYEQYF
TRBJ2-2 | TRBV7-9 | CASSWGLLNTGELFF
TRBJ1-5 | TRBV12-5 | CASGLGGLYSNQPQHF
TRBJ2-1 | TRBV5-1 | CASSRGTAEQFF
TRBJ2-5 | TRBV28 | CASSFWTGGSQGETQYF
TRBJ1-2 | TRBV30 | CAWSSRGMGGYTF
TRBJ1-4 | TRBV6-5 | CASSYNRGANEKLFF
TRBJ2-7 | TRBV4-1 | CASSQEPAGPLYEQYF
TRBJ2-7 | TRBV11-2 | CASSLGTSGWEQYF
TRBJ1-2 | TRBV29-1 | CSVGTGDHYGYTF
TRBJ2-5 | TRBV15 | CATSSLQGLETQYF
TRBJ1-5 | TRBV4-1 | CASSQGTWTGGNQPQHF
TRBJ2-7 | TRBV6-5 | CASSYSTGALHYEQYF
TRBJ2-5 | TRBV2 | CASRPGTSRETQYF
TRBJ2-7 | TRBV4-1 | CASSRRTGGIDEQYF
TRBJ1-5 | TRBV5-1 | CASSLLRAFFQPQHF
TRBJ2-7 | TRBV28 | CASTLRVSSYEQYF
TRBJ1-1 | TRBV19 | CASSITGGTGGSSTEAFF
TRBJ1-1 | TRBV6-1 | CASRGTLLPNTEAFF
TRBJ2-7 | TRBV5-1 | CASSLGPLELAYEQYF
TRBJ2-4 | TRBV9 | CASSVDPTVGGGERHF
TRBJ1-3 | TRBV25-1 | CASQGVPGNTIYF
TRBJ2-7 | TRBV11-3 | CASSLGRAWEQYF
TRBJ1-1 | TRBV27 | CASRWGDTEAFF
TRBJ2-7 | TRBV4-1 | CASSQVSGEVYEQYF